The clone carrying this T cell receptor (beta chain) was recorded a few times. The antigen is undetermined. These data belong to a study of beta chain features in type 1 diabetes. The CDR3 runs to 13 residues. Germline V lookup: CDR1 MDHEN, CDR2 SYDVKM. The V and J ends lost 5 bases and 6 bases, in that order; junction bases with no gene match: 3. Study observations and caveats: Naive, central memory and Treg TCRB repertoires appeared more alike in patients than in healthy donors.

A single heparinised draw of roughly 120 mL on average was taken per donor. Expressed TCRB transcripts were sequenced because the isolated RNA had all been reverse transcribed beforehand. Measured with immunoSEQ multiplex PCR; TCRdb has only the in-frame clones, and not every one. This sample has about half a million clones; 9.5% to 12% occur once, and the top ten carry roughly 0.046%. This chain links TRBV28 with TRBJ2-2, with TRBD1 matching over 7 bases. This sequence originates from a young woman in good health. The sequencing sample was made of naive CD4+ T cells from blood. The CDR3 DNA reads TGTGCCAGCAGTAGGACAGGTCCCGGGGAGCTGTTTTTT. Amino acids: CASSRTGPGELFF.